The present entry profiles one TCR beta chain with its context. The data stem from a study of blood T cell repertoires in COVID-19. The length of the CDR3 is 12 residues. V lost 4 bases and J lost 9; bases outside the gene matches: 3. Looked up from germline, CDR1 is SEHNR and CDR2 is FQNEAQ (reference sequence). Sequenced by immunoSEQ multiplex PCR; TCRdb stores in-frame clones only, minus some. The data contain about 250,000 clones, 70% to 90% of them singletons. The sequence was collected from a woman aged 25 to 39 who had recovered from COVID-19. V gene TRBV7-9 combines with J gene TRBJ2-1; 7 nucleotides match TRBD1. The sequenced sample was PBMCs or T cells enriched from blood (not recorded which). DNA for the CDR3: TGTGCCAGCAGCTCACAGGGGAGTGAGCAGTTCTTC. Translating it yields CASSSQGSEQFF.